These T cell receptor beta chains were read from a single sample in a study of blood T cells in healthy people across ages. MiXCR, applied by TCRdb to the 5' RACE reads, yields one record per CDR3 protein. The sample has more than 1,400,000 distinct CDR3 sequences, approximately 42% seen once; the top ten hold approximately 7.9%. Sequencing was carried out using blood. The origin of the receptors is a woman younger than 35 in good health. Each CDR3 is given with its conserved first and last residue. D genes are given only for firm matches. Not every row has a clone size; where given, it reads once, few, many or a size class.

>TRBJ1-1|TRBV7-9|.|14|.
TGTGCCAGCAGCTTAGAAACGTCGAACACTGAAGCTTTCTTT
CASSLETSNTEAFF
>TRBJ2-5|TRBV12-3/TRBV12-4|few|13|TRBD1
TGTGCCAGCAGTCCCGACAGGGTAGAGACCCAGTACTTC
CASSPDRVETQYF
>TRBJ1-6|TRBV6-1|.|17|.
TGTGCCAGCAGTGCCCCAGGGGCCCTCTCCTATAATTCACCCCTCCACTTT
CASSAPGALSYNSPLHF
>TRBJ2-5|TRBV29-1|many|13|TRBD2
TGCAGCGCCCTCCTGTCTAGCGGGGGGACCCAGTACTTC
CSALLSSGGTQYF
>TRBJ1-4|TRBV29-1|.|12|.
TGCAGCGCAGGGACATTCGGAGGAAAACTGTTTTTT
CSAGTFGGKLFF
>TRBJ1-2|TRBV25-1|few|14|TRBD1
TGTGCCAGCAGTGATGGGGACAGGGTCACCAGCTACACCTTC
CASSDGDRVTSYTF
>TRBJ2-1|TRBV20-1|.|13|.
TGCAGTGCTCCCGCGGGGGACAGGAAGGAGCAGTTCTTC
CSAPAGDRKEQFF
>TRBJ2-7|TRBV12-3/TRBV12-4|.|12|.
TGTGCCAGCAGTTCTGCTGGGCATGAGCAGTACTTC
CASSSAGHEQYF
>TRBJ1-2|TRBV15|few|15|.
TGTGCCACCAGCAGGTTGGCGGACGCGGGCTATGGCTACACCTTC
CATSRLADAGYGYTF
>TRBJ1-1|TRBV11-1|.|15|.
TGTGCCAGCAGCTTAGCGCTCAGCCCAAACACTGAAGCTTTCTTT
CASSLALSPNTEAFF
>TRBJ2-7|TRBV20-1|few|14|.
TGCAGTGCTAGAAAGGCAGGGTCTACCTACGAGCAGTACTTC
CSARKAGSTYEQYF
>TRBJ2-2|TRBV5-6|.|14|.
TGTGCCAGCAGCATCTCCGAGTACACCGGGGAGCTGTTTTTT
CASSISEYTGELFF
>TRBJ2-7|TRBV6-2/TRBV6-3|.|13|.
TGTGCCAGCGAAACGAGTAGCTCCTACGAGCAGTACTTC
CASETSSSYEQYF
>TRBJ1-2|TRBV6-5|few|16|TRBD1
TGTGCCAGCAGTTACTTCCCGCGACAGGGGGCCTATGGCTACACCTTC
CASSYFPRQGAYGYTF
>TRBJ1-1|TRBV6-1|once|13|.
TGTGCCAGCAGTGGGACATCGAGGACTGAAGCTTTCTTT
CASSGTSRTEAFF
>TRBJ1-6|TRBV6-5|.|15|.
TGTGCCAGCAGTTACGGGCCATCCTCGGGTTCACCCCTCCACTTT
CASSYGPSSGSPLHF
>TRBJ2-3|TRBV4-1|.|18|TRBD2
TGCGCCAGCAACAAGGGAGGGACGAGGCCAGGTGGGGCAGATACGCAGTATTTT
CASNKGGTRPGGADTQYF
>TRBJ2-3|TRBV7-2|.|14|.
TGTGCCATCTCGCCAGGGTGGATCACAGATACGCAGTATTTT
CAISPGWITDTQYF
>TRBJ2-7|TRBV20-1|many|12|.
TGCAGTGCTAGCCCAGACTACTACGAGCAGTACTTC
CSASPDYYEQYF
>TRBJ2-3|TRBV6-1|few|14|.
TGTGCCAGCATCAATGGTTGGGGCACAGATACGCAGTATTTT
CASINGWGTDTQYF
>TRBJ2-5|TRBV4-1|few|13|.
TGCGCCAGCAGCCAAGATTGGAGCGAGACCCAGTACTTC
CASSQDWSETQYF
>TRBJ2-6|TRBV3-1|.|15|.
TGTGCCAGTTCGAGACCGACCTCTGGGGCCAACGTCCTGACTTTC
CASSRPTSGANVLTF
>TRBJ2-3|TRBV20-1|.|15|TRBD2
TGCAGTGCTAGAGACTTCGAGCGGGACACAGATACGCAGTATTTT
CSARDFERDTDTQYF
>TRBJ2-5|TRBV7-9|few|12|.
TGTGCCAGCAGCCAGCCTATCGAGACCCAGTACTTC
CASSQPIETQYF
>TRBJ1-5|TRBV12-3/TRBV12-4|few|17|.
TGTGCCAGCAGTTTGGGCGGACCTTCCGGGGGCAATCAGCCCCAGCATTTT
CASSLGGPSGGNQPQHF